These T cell receptor beta chains were read from a single sample in a study of cytomegalovirus exposure and HLA in healthy donors. The protocol was immunoSEQ multiplex PCR, while the TCRdb copy is restricted to in-frame clones and leaves out a portion. The data show under 200,000 clones, about 75% seen once. Input material: PBMCs. The source of these receptors is a woman aged 40 to 50 in good health and CMV-seropositive. The CDR3 runs from the conserved cysteine through the conserved F or W. D genes are given only for firm matches. Some rows mark clone size as missing; the rest say once, few, many or name a class of expanded clone.

V	J	size	D	DNA	CDR3
TRBV5-1	TRBJ1-4	.	TRBD1	TGCGCCAGCAGCTTGTGGGGACAGAATGAAAAACTGTTTTTT	CASSLWGQNEKLFF
TRBV9	TRBJ2-2	.	TRBD2	TGTGCCAGCAGCATTAGCGGGGGAGGGAACACCGGGGAGCTGTTTTTT	CASSISGGGNTGELFF
TRBV7-9	TRBJ2-1	.	TRBD1	TGTGCCAGCAGCGGCCACCGGGACAGGTTATTGTATGAGCAGTTCTTC	CASSGHRDRLLYEQFF
TRBV7-9	TRBJ2-1	few	TRBD2	TGTGCCAGCAGCTTGGAAGCGGGAGGGTACAATGAGCAGTTCTTC	CASSLEAGGYNEQFF
TRBV29-1	TRBJ1-3	.	.	TGCAGCGTTGGAAGGGGAACTGGAAACACCATATATTTT	CSVGRGTGNTIYF
TRBV11-2	TRBJ2-1	.	TRBD2	TGTGCCAGCAGCTTAGATCTAGCGGCCTCCTACAATGAGCAGTTCTTC	CASSLDLAASYNEQFF
TRBV25-1	TRBJ2-7	.	TRBD2	TGTGCCAGCAGTGAAGCGGCGGGAGTCCCCTACGAGCAGTACTTC	CASSEAAGVPYEQYF
TRBV5-4	TRBJ2-7	few	.	TGTGCCAGCAGCTCCGGCTTGAGGCGGAACTCCTACGAGCAGTACTTC	CASSSGLRRNSYEQYF
TRBV7-8	TRBJ2-1	.	TRBD2	TGTGCCAGCAGCTTTAGCGGGAGTTCCTACAATGAGCAGTTCTTC	CASSFSGSSYNEQFF
TRBV18	TRBJ2-1	.	TRBD1	TGTGCCAGCTCACTGCCGGGACAGGGGGCGAATGAGCAGTTCTTC	CASSLPGQGANEQFF
TRBV19	TRBJ1-3	.	.	TGTGCCAGTAGCCCGGGACTGAGCTCTGGAAACACCATATATTTT	CASSPGLSSGNTIYF
TRBV2	TRBJ1-2	.	TRBD1	TGTGCCAGCAGTGGACAGGGCATTGGGTATGGCTACACCTTC	CASSGQGIGYGYTF
TRBV6-1	TRBJ2-7	.	.	TGTGCCAGCAGTGAAGCAGGGGTAGTGGGGGAGCAGTACTTC	CASSEAGVVGEQYF
TRBV7-9	TRBJ2-7	.	TRBD1	TGTGCCAGCAGCTTAGACGGGACAGGGTACGAGCAGTACTTC	CASSLDGTGYEQYF
TRBV6-1	TRBJ2-2	few	TRBD1	TGTGCCAGCAGTGAAGGGGACAGGGGCACCGGGGAGCTGTTTTTT	CASSEGDRGTGELFF
TRBV14	TRBJ2-1	.	.	TGTGCCAGCAGCCATCAGACCTACAATGAGCAGTTCTTC	CASSHQTYNEQFF
TRBV6-1	TRBJ1-3	.	.	TGTGCCAGCAGTGACCACGGTGATGCGTTATCTGGAAACACCATATATTTT	CASSDHGDALSGNTIYF
TRBV10-3	TRBJ2-1	.	TRBD2	TGTGCCATCAGAAGGACTAGCGGGAGGGGCCGGGATGAGCAGTTCTTC	CAIRRTSGRGRDEQFF
TRBV5-1	TRBJ1-6	.	.	TGCGCCAGCAGCTCGGACCTCCCAGGGAATTCCTATAATTCACCCCTCCACTTT	CASSSDLPGNSYNSPLHF
TRBV2	TRBJ2-1	.	TRBD2	TGTGCCAGCAGTGTCCGCCTAGCGGGAGATGAGCAGTTCTTC	CASSVRLAGDEQFF
TRBV28	TRBJ1-5	.	.	TGTGCCAGCAGTTTTTCTTGGGGGCGGAATCAGCCCCAGCATTTT	CASSFSWGRNQPQHF
TRBV28	TRBJ1-2	.	TRBD1	TGTGCCAGCAGGGCCCGAGGGGGCAGGGTACATGGCTACACCTTC	CASRARGGRVHGYTF